Presented here are 12 T cell receptor beta chains from one specimen sequenced in a study of blood T cell repertoires in COVID-19. Profiled with immunoSEQ multiplex PCR; TCRdb holds only in-frame clones, not every one. Here the sample spans 200,000 to 250,000 clones, 86% being singletons. Sequences were obtained from peripheral blood. The receptor set was obtained from a man older than 75 with acute or convalescent COVID-19.

V usage is TRBV5-1 and J usage is TRBJ1-1; D remains unclear. Germline assignment: CDR1 SGHRS and CDR2 YFSETQ. The CDR3 spans 15 residues. Trimming took off 4 bases at V and 0 bases at J, with 13 bases between the two ends. The CDR3 spells CASSADDIMNTEAFF. The CDR3 DNA reads as TGCGCCAGCAGCGCTGATGACATAATGAACACTGAAGCTTTCTTT.

The chain has TRBV11-2 and TRBJ2-2; maybe TRBD1 (6 bases). V was pared by 5 bases and J by 2 bases, with 18 bases between. This CDR3 contains 17 residues. Germline V CDR1 and CDR2: SGHAT, FQNNGV. The CDR3: CASSIYTGTLNTGELFF. The CDR3 region has the DNA TGTGCCAGCAGCATCTATACCGGGACACTTAACACCGGGGAGCTGTTTTTT.

The V gene is TRBV5-1, the J gene TRBJ2-5; 8 positions agree with TRBD2. The germline V gene has CDR1 SGHRS and CDR2 YFSETQ. The CDR3 has 16 amino acids. V shed 1 base, J shed 1 base, and the junction held 6 bases outside the gene matches. The CDR3 protein is CASSLRGTSSQETQYF. DNA of the CDR3: TGCGCCAGCAGCTTGCGGGGGACTAGTAGCCAAGAGACCCAGTACTTC.

This sequence joins TRBV6-5 and TRBJ2-2; tentative D call: TRBD2 (5 bases). V lost 6 bases to trimming and J lost 6 bases, with 14 bases between them. CDR1 MNHEY and CDR2 SVGAGI come from the germline V gene. This CDR3 contains 14 residues. CDR3 in amino acids: CASSPLLGSGELFF. The CDR3 DNA is TGTGCCAGCAGCCCCCTACTAGGCTCCGGGGAGCTGTTTTTT.

DNA for the CDR3: TGTGCCATCATGGGGACAGGGGGCGCGAACACTGAAGCTTTCTTT. It codes for CAIMGTGGANTEAFF. This chain joins TRBV10-3 and TRBJ1-1, with TRBD1 matching over 12 bases. The germline gives CDR1 ENHRY, CDR2 SYGVKD. The CDR3 consists of 15 residues. The V segment lost 7 bases and the J segment 1 base; nucleotides outside the gene matches: 4.

The chain joins TRBV5-1 to TRBJ2-7, with 7 nucleotides matching TRBD1. The CDR3 runs 14 residues. The germline V gene has CDR1 SGHRS and CDR2 YFSETQ. V shed 2 bases, J shed 0 bases, and the junction held 2 bases outside the gene matches. CDR3 region: CASSFGTASYEQYF. The CDR3 DNA follows: TGCGCCAGCAGCTTCGGGACAGCCTCCTACGAGCAGTACTTC.

This chain joins TRBV5-1 and TRBJ2-3; 8 bases line up with TRBD1. Germline CDR1 reads SGHRS; CDR2 reads YFSETQ. The CDR3 totals 15 residues. J was trimmed by 8 bases and V by 0 bases; bases with no gene match: 8. The CDR3 loop is CASSLAGGVLGTQYF. The CDR3 DNA is TGCGCCAGCAGCTTGGCAGGGGGCGTGCTAGGTACGCAGTATTTT.

This chain connects TRBV6-6 to TRBJ2-5; D call uncertain. Per germline, CDR1 MNHNY and CDR2 SVGAGI (reference sequence). Trimming shortened V by 6 bases and J by 7 bases, and 6 bases separated the two germline ends. The length of the CDR3 is 10 residues. The DNA for the CDR3 is TGTGCCAGCAGCGAGGTGACCCAGTACTTC. Translating gives CASSEVTQYF.

This sequence joins TRBV7-2 and TRBJ1-6; 9 nucleotides line up with TRBD1. CDR3 length: 15 amino acids. V shed 5 bases and J 10 bases; nucleotides not matched to a gene: 9. Germline CDR1 reads SGHTA; CDR2 reads FQGNSA. CDR3 nucleotides: TGTGCCAGCAGCACCGGACAGGGGAAGAACTCACCCCTCCACTTT. It encodes CASSTGQGKNSPLHF.

The chain employs TRBV24-1 and TRBJ1-4, with D possibly TRBD1 on 5 matching bases. The CDR3 consists of 15 residues. Looked up from germline, CDR1 is KGHDR and CDR2 is SFDVKD. Trimming shortened V by 3 bases and J by 7 bases, and 14 bases separated the two germline ends. The CDR3: CATSDPTRQGEKLFF. CDR3 DNA: TGTGCCACCAGTGATCCAACAAGGCAGGGTGAAAAACTGTTTTTT.

V is TRBV7-9 and J is TRBJ2-5; tentatively, D is TRBD2 (5 bases). CDR1 SEHNR and CDR2 FQNEAQ come from the germline V gene (reference sequence). V lost 4 bases and J 7 bases, leaving 13 bases between the germline ends. The CDR3 sequence is 13 residues long. CDR3 in amino acids: CASSSQASGTQYF. In nucleotides, the CDR3 is TGTGCCAGCAGCTCTCAAGCGAGCGGGACCCAGTACTTC.

The rearrangement uses TRBV19 and TRBJ1-4, with D unclear. Trimming removed 5 bases from V and 7 bases from J, with 11 bases in between. There are 13 residues in the CDR3. Germline V gives CDR1 LNHDA, CDR2 SQIVND (reference sequence). CDR3 sequence (DNA): TGTGCCAGTAGTGCCGGGAATTCTGAAAAACTGTTTTTT. As protein: CASSAGNSEKLFF.